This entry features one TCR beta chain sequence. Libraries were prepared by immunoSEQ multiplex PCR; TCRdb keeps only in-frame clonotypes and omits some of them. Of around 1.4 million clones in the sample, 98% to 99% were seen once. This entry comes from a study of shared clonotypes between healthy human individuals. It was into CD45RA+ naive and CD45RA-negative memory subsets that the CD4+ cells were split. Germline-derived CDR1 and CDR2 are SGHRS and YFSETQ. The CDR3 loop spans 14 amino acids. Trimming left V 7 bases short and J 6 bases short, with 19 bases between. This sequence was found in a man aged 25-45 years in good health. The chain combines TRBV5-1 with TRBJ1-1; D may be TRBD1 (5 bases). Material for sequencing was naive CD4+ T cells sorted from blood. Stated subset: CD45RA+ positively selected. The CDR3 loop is CASGAGQSGSEAFF. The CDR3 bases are TGCGCCAGCGGTGCGGGGCAGAGTGGTTCTGAAGCTTTCTTT.